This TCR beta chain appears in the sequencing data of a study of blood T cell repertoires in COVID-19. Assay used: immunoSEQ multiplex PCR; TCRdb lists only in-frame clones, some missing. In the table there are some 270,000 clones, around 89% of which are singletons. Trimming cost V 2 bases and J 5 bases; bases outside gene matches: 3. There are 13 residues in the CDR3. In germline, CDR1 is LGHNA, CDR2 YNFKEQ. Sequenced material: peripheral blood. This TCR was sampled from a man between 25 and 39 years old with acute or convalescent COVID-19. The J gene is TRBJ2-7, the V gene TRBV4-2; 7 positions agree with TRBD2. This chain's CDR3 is CASSQRGGDEQYF. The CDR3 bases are TGTGCCAGCAGCCAACGGGGAGGGGACGAGCAGTACTTC.